The clone carrying this T cell receptor (beta chain) occurred a few times. Its antigen is still unknown. These data originate in a study of post-analysis software for immune sequencing data. Study context: Patients had relapsing-remitting, secondary progressive or progressive-relapsing multiple sclerosis; some lacked subtype. Overall study findings and caveats: About five TRBV segments were more frequent in patients than controls; TRBV5-6, TRBV5-1 and TRBV20-1 belonged to this group. Pronounced co-clustering by F measure was evident among identically batched samples. The normalized Chao1 diversity of multiple sclerosis patients was significantly lower than that of controls.

Trimming pared 5 bases from V and 0 bases from J, leaving 13 bases between. Germline V gene data show CDR1 as SEHNR and CDR2 as FQNEAQ (reference sequence). CDR3 length equals 15 residues. cDNA libraries of TCR beta carried unique molecular identifiers. TCRdb passed the PCR reads through MiXCR, listing each CDR3 protein once. The top ten clones hold roughly 1.8% of a sample with 550,000 to 700,000 distinct CDR3 sequences, 44% of them seen once. This receptor was obtained from a girl aged 10 to 17 with multiple sclerosis. This rearrangement joins TRBV7-9 to TRBJ2-5; D remains ambiguous. The source material was blood. The CDR3 reads CASSPPRDYQETQYF. In DNA form, the CDR3 reads TGTGCCAGCAGCCCCCCTCGAGACTACCAAGAGACCCAGTACTTC. The full variable domain, in which reference TRBV7-9 and TRBJ2-5 provide the parts outside the CDR3, is DTGVSQNPRHKITKRGQNVTFRCDPISEHNRLYWYRQTLGQGPEFLTYFQNEAQLEKSRLLSDRFSAERPKGSFSTLEIQRTEQGDSAMYLCASSPPRDYQETQYFGPGTRLLVL.